What follows are 25 T cell receptor beta chains derived from one specimen sequenced in a study of blood T cell repertoires in COVID-19. Sequencing used immunoSEQ multiplex PCR; TCRdb keeps in-frame clones, though not all of them. The sample consists of around 160,000 clones, around 87% of them appearing once. The sequenced material came from peripheral blood. These receptors originate from a man in his late teens or twenties with acute or convalescent COVID-19.

This clone was seen just once. The gene calls are TRBV6-5 and TRBJ1-4, with D uncertain. Germline V gene data show CDR1 as MNHEY and CDR2 as SVGAGI. The CDR3 contains 13 residues. The ends were cut back, 1 base at V and 5 bases at J, with 5 bases in the middle. The CDR3 sequence: CASSYYENEKLFF. The CDR3 nucleotides are TGTGCCAGCAGTTACTACGAGAATGAAAAACTGTTTTTT.

The chain links TRBV4-1 to TRBJ1-4; D might be TRBD1 (5 bases). The CDR3 contains 17 residues. V gave up 0 bases and J gave up 7 bases, with 18 bases separating them. Germline CDR1 and CDR2: MGHRA and YSYEKL. The CDR3 loop reads CASSQERMEGAREKLFF. In DNA, the CDR3 is TGCGCCAGCAGCCAAGAGCGAATGGAAGGGGCGCGTGAAAAACTGTTTTTT.

The chain carries TRBV19 and TRBJ2-3, with D perhaps TRBD1 (6 bases). This CDR3 is built from 14 residues. CDR1 is LNHDA and CDR2 is SQIVND in the germline V gene (reference sequence). The V gene lost 8 bases and the J gene lost 4 bases, with 16 bases spanning the gap. This CDR3 reads CASRQASGSDTQYF. The CDR3 region has the DNA TGTGCCAGTCGACAGGCCTCCGGTTCAGATACGCAGTATTTT.

This clone has a handful of counts. The chain links TRBV27 to TRBJ2-6; the D gene is possibly TRBD2 (6 bases). Germline V gene lookup returns CDR1 MNHEY and CDR2 SMNVEV (reference sequence). Trimming cost V 5 bases and J 4 bases, with 18 bases left between them. This CDR3 comprises 17 residues. The CDR3 protein is CASSPTSGTGGANVLTF. CDR3 nucleotides: TGTGCCAGCAGTCCAACCTCGGGGACTGGGGGGGCCAACGTCCTGACTTTC.

The J gene is TRBJ1-1, the V gene TRBV27, with 7 bases identical to TRBD1. Germline CDR1 MNHEY, CDR2 SMNVEV (reference sequence). V lost 3 bases, J lost 5 bases, and 3 bases stayed unmatched. This CDR3 contains 13 residues. The CDR3: CASSFTGVTEAFF. The CDR3 nucleotides are TGTGCCAGCAGTTTCACAGGGGTAACTGAAGCTTTCTTT.

The chain couples TRBV7-3 to TRBJ2-1; 11 bases line up with TRBD1. Losses at the gene ends were 4 bases for V and 6 bases for J; bases not matched to a gene: 5. The CDR3 is made up of 15 amino acids. The V gene's germline CDR1 is SGHTA and CDR2 FQGTGA. The CDR3 here is CASSSGTGGFNEQFF. DNA of the CDR3: TGTGCCAGCAGCTCCGGGACAGGGGGTTTCAATGAGCAGTTCTTC.

The chain couples TRBV30 to TRBJ1-5; possibly TRBD1 for D (6 bases). Trimming stripped 3 bases from V and 3 bases from J, with 12 bases between. The CDR3 sequence is 14 residues long. Germline values: CDR1 GTSNPN, CDR2 SVGIG (reference sequence). As DNA, the CDR3 is TGTGCCTGGAGGGGCCCGGGACACAATCAGCCCCAGCATTTT. Translated: CAWRGPGHNQPQHF.

This CDR3 is CASRATGAATEAFF. In DNA form, the CDR3 reads TGTGCCAGCAGGGCGACAGGGGCGGCGACTGAAGCTTTCTTT. The rearrangement uses TRBV2 and TRBJ1-1; 8 bases agree with TRBD1. Trimming cost V 6 bases and J 5 bases; bases outside gene matches: 8. Germline lookup yields CDR1 SNHLY and CDR2 FYNNEI. The CDR3 totals 14 residues.

The chain is built from TRBV7-2 and TRBJ2-5; D not resolved. Germline V gene sequence: CDR1 SGHTA, CDR2 FQGNSA. This CDR3 contains 14 residues. V was pared by 1 base and J by 7 bases, with 13 bases between. The chain's CDR3 is CASSLEGPRGTQYF. The DNA for the CDR3 is TGTGCCAGCAGCTTAGAAGGCCCAAGAGGGACCCAGTACTTC.

This clone appeared a few times. This rearrangement joins TRBV2 to TRBJ1-5; D might be TRBD1 (5 bases). V shed 6 bases and J shed 4 bases, with 13 bases lying between them. Germline V gene data show CDR1 as SNHLY and CDR2 as FYNNEI. CDR3 size: 14 residues. CDR3 protein: CASRAGPLNQPQHF. DNA of the CDR3: TGTGCCAGCAGAGCGGGACCCTTAAATCAGCCCCAGCATTTT.

The DNA for the CDR3 is TGTGCCAGCAGTTTGACGTTCAGGAACACCATATATTTT. The encoded protein is CASSLTFRNTIYF. The rearrangement links TRBV28 to TRBJ1-3; D not certain. CDR3 size: 13 residues. V was shortened by 3 bases and J by 7 bases, with 10 bases between the two germline ends. The germline CDR1 and CDR2 sequences are MDHEN and SYDVKM.

V gene TRBV14 combines with J gene TRBJ2-2; D is perhaps TRBD1 (6 bases). Germline CDR1 is SGHDN and CDR2 is FVKESK. The CDR3 covers 17 residues. Trimming shortened V by 1 base and J by 5 bases, and 17 bases separated the two germline ends. CDR3 bases: TGTGCCAGCAGCCAAGCCGGGTGGGGGCGCCGAACCGGGGAGCTGTTTTTT. This codes for CASSQAGWGRRTGELFF.

This clone was seen just once. The chain couples TRBV30 to TRBJ1-6; no clear D. From germline, CDR1 is GTSNPN and CDR2 SVGIG (reference sequence). V was clipped by 4 bases and J by 10 bases, with 11 bases between them. The CDR3 extends over 12 amino acids. This chain's CDR3 is CAWTPGESPLHF. The CDR3 DNA reads as TGTGCCTGGACCCCCGGGGAGTCACCCCTCCACTTT.

V usage is TRBV9 and J usage is TRBJ2-1, with D tentatively TRBD2 (6 bases). The CDR3 loop spans 14 amino acids. V shed 5 bases and J shed 2 bases, with 11 bases lying between them. The V gene's germline CDR1 is SGDLS and CDR2 YYNGEE. This chain's CDR3 is CASSGRGAYNEQFF. DNA of the CDR3: TGTGCCAGCAGTGGGCGGGGAGCCTACAATGAGCAGTTCTTC.

The chain carries TRBV19 and TRBJ1-6; D perhaps matches TRBD1 (5 bases). Looked up from germline, CDR1 is LNHDA and CDR2 is SQIVND (reference sequence). The CDR3 is 13 residues long. The germline V and J ends were trimmed by 5 bases and 3 bases, with 5 bases remaining between them. Here the CDR3 DNA reads TGTGCCAGTAGTGACAGCTATAATTCACCCCTCCACTTT. It codes for CASSDSYNSPLHF.

The rearrangement uses TRBV29-1 and TRBJ2-7, with D unclear. The V gene's germline CDR1 is SQVTM and CDR2 ANQGSEA. The ends were cut back, 3 bases at V and 0 bases at J, with 9 bases in the middle. The CDR3 extends over 13 amino acids. As DNA, the CDR3 is TGCAGCGTTGACTTCTTTAGCTCCTACGAGCAGTACTTC. It translates to CSVDFFSSYEQYF.

The chain combines TRBV5-4 with TRBJ1-4, with D possibly TRBD1 on 6 matching bases. Trimming removed 4 bases from V and 3 bases from J, with 13 bases in between. The germline CDR1 and CDR2 sequences are SGHNT and YYREEE (reference sequence). The CDR3 extends over 15 amino acids. The CDR3 here is CASSITGPANEKLFF. As DNA, the CDR3 is TGTGCCAGCAGCATAACAGGGCCTGCTAATGAAAAACTGTTTTTT.

The chain carries TRBV24-1 and TRBJ2-1; the match to TRBD1 covers 9 bases. Germline CDR1 reads KGHDR; CDR2 reads SFDVKD. This CDR3 contains 16 residues. Trimming cost V 3 bases and J 8 bases; bases outside gene matches: 10. The CDR3 here is CATSDGGQGRRHEQFF. CDR3 bases: TGTGCCACCAGTGATGGGGGACAGGGTCGCAGGCATGAGCAGTTCTTC.

This chain uses TRBV9 with TRBJ1-1; D is possibly TRBD1 (5 bases). Germline assignment: CDR1 SGDLS and CDR2 YYNGEE. This CDR3 comprises 14 residues. The ends were cut back, 3 bases at V and 1 base at J, with 10 bases in the middle. The CDR3 bases are TGTGCCAGCAGCGCTGGGGGGGGGAACACTGAAGCTTTCTTT. Its protein is CASSAGGGNTEAFF. The whole variable domain, remainder taken from reference TRBV9 and TRBJ1-1, is DSGVTQTPKHLITATGQRVTLRCSPRSGDLSVYWYQQSLDQGLQFLIQYYNGEERAKGNILERFSAQQFPDLHSELNLSSLELGDSALYFCASSAGGGNTEAFFGQGTRLTVV.

This clone appeared a single time. V and J are TRBV5-8 and TRBJ2-1, with 7 nucleotides matching TRBD1. The CDR3 runs to 14 residues. Germline lookup yields CDR1 SGHTS and CDR2 YDEGEE. With 1 base clipped from V and 5 bases from J, the junction kept 3 bases outside the gene matches. The CDR3 DNA reads TGTGCCAGCAGCTTGCGGACAGGAGACAATGAGCAGTTCTTC. Encoded protein: CASSLRTGDNEQFF.

This clone showed up just once. The rearrangement joins TRBV12-3 or TRBV12-4 to TRBJ2-7, with 7 bases identical to TRBD1. V was pared by 5 bases and J by 3 bases, with 4 bases of the junction left unmatched. The CDR3 has 13 amino acids. In DNA form, the CDR3 reads TGTGCCAGCAGTCGGGACAGAAGCTACGAGCAGTACTTC. It is translated as CASSRDRSYEQYF.

The chain has TRBV19 and TRBJ2-6; 7 positions agree with TRBD1. The CDR3 loop spans 17 amino acids. The J segment lost 0 bases and the V segment lost 6 bases, leaving 8 bases of the junction unmatched. Germline CDR1 LNHDA, CDR2 SQIVND (reference sequence). CDR3 bases: TGTGCCAGTAGAACGACAGGGATGAACTCTGGGGCCAACGTCCTGACTTTC. Residues: CASRTTGMNSGANVLTF.

The chain links TRBV4-1 to TRBJ2-7; 9 bases agree with TRBD1. The germline V gene encodes CDR1 MGHRA and CDR2 YSYEKL. After removal of 2 bases from V and 0 bases from J, the junction contained 2 bases not matched to a gene. This CDR3 region has 15 residues. DNA of the CDR3: TGCGCCAGCAGCCAATGGACAGGGGTCTCCTACGAGCAGTACTTC. It is translated as CASSQWTGVSYEQYF.

The V gene is TRBV3-1 (or the pseudogene TRBV3-2), the J gene TRBJ1-3; D possibly corresponds to TRBD1 (6 bases). In germline, CDR1 is LGHDT, CDR2 YNNKEL (reference sequence). The V end lost 5 bases, the J end lost 3 bases, and 20 bases lay between the germline ends. CDR3 length: 17 amino acids. In DNA, the CDR3 is TGTGCCAGCAGCGACCCACAGGGCCTTCTTAGTGGAAACACCATATATTTT. The encoded protein is CASSDPQGLLSGNTIYF.

The rearrangement uses TRBV5-1 and TRBJ2-3; D perhaps matches TRBD2 (6 bases). The CDR3 contains 12 residues. Trimming removed 10 bases from V and 0 bases from J, with 9 bases in between. Germline V gene lookup returns CDR1 SGHRS and CDR2 YFSETQ. The CDR3 is CACRESTDTQYF. The CDR3 bases are TGCGCCTGCCGGGAGAGCACAGATACGCAGTATTTT.